This T cell receptor beta chain was sequenced in a study of T cell responses to AZD1222 COVID-19 vaccine. General observations from the study: Two doses of AZD1222 preceded a rise in Spike-specific TCR breadth and depth. Baseline testing showed seropositivity in only a handful of AZD1222 recipients.

Of note for this clone: Its specificity is unknown.

CDR3 size: 13 residues. V was cut by 3 bases and J by 5 bases, with 10 bases left in between. The germline gives CDR1 MNHEY, CDR2 SMNVEV (reference sequence). This table comes from immunoSEQ multiplex PCR, and its TCRdb copy is limited to in-frame clones, with some not included. The sample contains 150,000 to 200,000 clones, around 89% of which appear only once. The chain is built from TRBV27 and TRBJ2-5; weak D call: TRBD2 (6 bases). The sample consisted of peripheral blood, taken 28 days after the second dose of the MenACWY control vaccine. The TCR originated in an adult who received the MenACWY meningococcal vaccine as a control. CDR3: CASSFRGRETQYF. CDR3 nucleotides: TGTGCCAGCAGTTTCCGGGGGAGGGAGACCCAGTACTTC.